Following are 25 T cell receptor beta chains from one sample sequenced in a study of blood T cell repertoires in COVID-19. Assay used: immunoSEQ multiplex PCR; TCRdb lists only in-frame clones, some missing. The profile covers some 350,000 clones, with 75% to 90% appearing a single time and around 1% taken by the ten largest. The sequencing input was PBMCs or T cells enriched from blood (not recorded which). These receptors all come from a man younger than 30 who had recovered from COVID-19.

The V gene is TRBV14, the J gene TRBJ2-1; no clear D. Per germline, CDR1 SGHDN and CDR2 FVKESK. The CDR3 totals 14 residues. The V gene lost 0 bases and the J gene lost 8 bases, with 11 bases spanning the gap. The CDR3 DNA is TGTGCCAGCAGCCAAGAGCTGAGGTTCGATGAGCAGTTCTTC. Residues: CASSQELRFDEQFF.

The chain couples TRBV5-1 to TRBJ2-3, with D perhaps matching TRBD1 (6 bases). Per germline, CDR1 SGHRS and CDR2 YFSETQ. Trimming removed 0 bases from V and 0 bases from J, with 11 bases in between. This CDR3 comprises 16 residues. DNA for the CDR3: TGCGCCAGCAGCTTGGGACAGGTGAAGAGCACAGATACGCAGTATTTT. The encoded protein is CASSLGQVKSTDTQYF.

This clone has only one observation. The chain is built from TRBV2 and TRBJ1-1; TRBD1 might be the D (5 bases). Trimming pared 7 bases from V and 4 bases from J, leaving 16 bases between. This CDR3 contains 14 residues. Looked up from germline, CDR1 is SNHLY and CDR2 is FYNNEI. This chain's CDR3 is CASMGVGRSTEAFF. The DNA of the CDR3 is TGTGCCAGCATGGGGGTGGGGAGGTCCACTGAAGCTTTCTTT.

The chain carries TRBV7-3 and TRBJ2-2; 7 nucleotides agree with TRBD1. V was pared by 3 bases and J by 7 bases, with 5 bases of the junction left unmatched. Germline V lookup: CDR1 SGHTA, CDR2 FQGTGA. The CDR3 is made up of 14 amino acids. The CDR3 reads CASSFRGSHGELFF. As DNA, the CDR3 is TGTGCCAGCAGCTTCAGGGGGAGTCACGGGGAGCTGTTTTTT.

This chain joins TRBV5-4 and TRBJ2-2; 8 bases line up with TRBD2. Germline V gene lookup returns CDR1 SGHNT and CDR2 YYREEE (reference sequence). The trim removed 7 bases at V and 4 bases at J, leaving 6 bases unmatched. The CDR3 covers 14 residues. CDR3 DNA: TGTGCCAGCCGGGGGGGGCGGGCCACCGGGGAGCTGTTTTTT. It yields the protein CASRGGRATGELFF.

The table lists this clone with a count of one. Other nucleotide sequences in the sample specify the same CDR3. The chain recombines TRBV3-1 (or the pseudogene TRBV3-2) with TRBJ1-1, with 9 bases fitting TRBD1. The CDR3 totals 15 residues. In germline, CDR1 is LGHDT, CDR2 YNNKEL (reference sequence). Trimming removed 4 bases from V and 2 bases from J; junction bases left unmatched: 5. The CDR3 loop reads CASSRLGQGNTEAFF. The CDR3 coding sequence is TGTGCCAGCAGCCGCCTGGGACAGGGTAACACTGAAGCTTTCTTT.

J is TRBJ1-5 and V is TRBV6-5, with unresolved D. CDR3 length: 15 amino acids. Per the germline V gene, CDR1 is MNHEY and CDR2 is SVGAGI. With 6 bases removed from V and 2 bases from J, the gap between germline ends came to 14 bases. CDR3 DNA: TGTGCCAGCAGGAAAGGAGGGCACGGCAATCAGCCCCAGCATTTT. Translated: CASRKGGHGNQPQHF.

This clone was seen only once. The chain has TRBV7-3 and TRBJ2-1, with 8 bases identical to TRBD2. The CDR3 length is 17 residues. From germline, CDR1 is SGHTA and CDR2 FQGTGA. J gave up 9 bases and V 0 bases, and 13 bases lay outside the gene matches. In DNA form, the CDR3 reads TGTGCCAGCAGCTTAACAAACCGGGACGCGGGGGGCATTGAGCAGTTCTTC. Translating gives CASSLTNRDAGGIEQFF.

V gene TRBV10-3 combines with J gene TRBJ2-7, with a possible D match to TRBD2 (5 bases). Trimming pared 2 bases from V and 2 bases from J, leaving 10 bases between. The V gene's germline CDR1 is ENHRY and CDR2 SYGVKD. This CDR3 is 14 amino acids long. The CDR3 coding sequence is TGTGCCATCAGTGAGGCGGGCACTGCCTACGAGCAGTACTTC. This codes for CAISEAGTAYEQYF.

The chain couples TRBV6-6 to TRBJ1-3; the D is unclear. V was shortened by 2 bases and J by 2 bases, with 13 bases between the two germline ends. CDR1 MNHNY and CDR2 SVGAGI come from the germline V gene (reference sequence). This CDR3 has 16 amino acids. The CDR3 sequence: CASSYRSRSPGNTIYF. The CDR3 nucleotides are TGTGCCAGCAGTTACAGGTCCAGGTCCCCTGGAAACACCATATATTTT.

J is TRBJ1-2 and V is TRBV7-9, with 7 bases fitting TRBD1. Unmatched junction bases numbered 1, after V lost 3 bases and J lost 3 bases. The CDR3 extends over 13 amino acids. Germline V gene data show CDR1 as SEHNR and CDR2 as FQNEAQ (reference sequence). The CDR3 region has the DNA TGTGCCAGCAGCTTTGGGACAGACTATGGCTACACCTTC. Translating gives CASSFGTDYGYTF.

The chain carries TRBV9 and TRBJ1-1; D unresolved. Germline-derived CDR1 and CDR2 are SGDLS and YYNGEE. The CDR3 has 15 residues. V shed 4 bases and J shed 1 base, with 14 bases lying between them. CDR3 protein: CASSPSVGKNTEAFF. The CDR3 DNA reads as TGTGCCAGCAGCCCATCAGTGGGCAAGAACACTGAAGCTTTCTTT.

The chain uses TRBV5-1 and TRBJ2-6; 11 bases align to TRBD1. The CDR3 totals 17 residues. V shed 3 bases, J shed 2 bases, and the junction held 4 bases outside the gene matches. Germline V gives CDR1 SGHRS, CDR2 YFSETQ. The CDR3 nucleotides are TGCGCCAGCAGCTCGGGACAGGGGGTGACTGGGGCCAACGTCCTGACTTTC. Its translation is CASSSGQGVTGANVLTF.

The chain combines TRBV11-2 with TRBJ1-2, with 7 bases matching TRBD1. After removal of 5 bases from V and 4 bases from J, the junction contained 4 bases not matched to a gene. CDR3 length: 13 residues. Germline loops: CDR1 SGHAT, CDR2 FQNNGV. This CDR3 is CASSPGGPYGYTF. CDR3 bases: TGTGCCAGCAGCCCAGGGGGACCCTATGGCTACACCTTC.

V is TRBV9 and J is TRBJ2-7, with TRBD2 matching 8 bases. Germline V gene sequence: CDR1 SGDLS, CDR2 YYNGEE. There are 14 residues in the CDR3. V was pared by 0 bases and J by 5 bases, with 4 bases of the junction left unmatched. The CDR3 sequence: CASSVGTSNHEQYF. DNA for the CDR3: TGTGCCAGCAGCGTAGGGACTAGCAACCACGAGCAGTACTTC.

About this clone: Germline and junction disagree at one end, which may indicate a read error. V and J are TRBV6-2 or TRBV6-3 and TRBJ1-2; TRBD1 might be the D (5 bases). This CDR3 region has 13 residues. Germline V gene sequence: CDR1 MNHEY, CDR2 SVGEGT. The CDR3 spells CASSYSLGATPTF. The CDR3 DNA reads as TGTGCCAGCAGTTACTCGTTAGGGGCAACCCCCACTTTC.

J is TRBJ1-1 and V is TRBV4-2; 9 nucleotides align to TRBD1. With V trimmed by 4 bases and J by 6 bases, 12 bases remained unmatched. This CDR3 has 16 residues. Germline V gene data show CDR1 as LGHNA and CDR2 as YNFKEQ. The CDR3 loop is CASSLGGTGGDAEAFF. The CDR3 region has the DNA TGTGCCAGCAGCCTTGGGGGCACAGGGGGCGACGCTGAAGCTTTCTTT.

The chain combines TRBV4-1 with TRBJ1-6; D perhaps matches TRBD1 (6 bases). The CDR3 has 15 residues. Germline values: CDR1 MGHRA, CDR2 YSYEKL. The V end was cut by 0 bases, the J end by 10 bases, with 13 bases between. CDR3 nucleotide sequence: TGCGCCAGCAGCCAAGATGGTGGGGGCTTCTCACCCCTCCACTTT. Translating gives CASSQDGGGFSPLHF.

The chain couples TRBV11-3 to TRBJ2-1; 7 bases are a match to TRBD2. Germline-derived CDR1 and CDR2 are SGHNT and YENEEA. V shed 3 bases and J 4 bases; nucleotides not matched to a gene: 3. The CDR3 is 14 amino acids. The CDR3 is CASSFSSGYNEQFF. The CDR3 nucleotides read TGTGCCAGCAGCTTTTCTAGCGGATACAATGAGCAGTTCTTC.

This chain uses TRBV6-5 with TRBJ1-6, with 8 bases that match TRBD1. Germline V gene lookup returns CDR1 MNHEY and CDR2 SVGAGI. The length of the CDR3 is 16 residues. V shed 4 bases, J shed 2 bases, and the junction held 4 bases outside the gene matches. In nucleotides, the CDR3 is TGTGCCAGCAGTTTACAGGGGGAAGCCTATAATTCACCCCTCCACTTT. Translating gives CASSLQGEAYNSPLHF.

This chain uses TRBV2 with TRBJ2-3; TRBD1 matches 9 bases. Looked up from germline, CDR1 is SNHLY and CDR2 is FYNNEI. Trimming removed 6 bases from V and 4 bases from J; junction bases left unmatched: 8. The CDR3 is 15 residues long. The CDR3 DNA reads as TGTGCCAGCAGACCAGGACAGGGGAGCGCAGATACGCAGTATTTT. Protein: CASRPGQGSADTQYF.

The V and J genes are TRBV4-3 and TRBJ2-1; TRBD2 aligns across 7 bases. From germline, CDR1 is LGHNA and CDR2 YSLEER. After removal of 11 bases from V and 1 base from J, the junction contained 5 bases not matched to a gene. This CDR3 spans 13 amino acids. The DNA for the CDR3 is TGCGCCGCGGGAGACTATTCCTACAATGAGCAGTTCTTC. Its protein product is CAAGDYSYNEQFF.

The rearrangement links TRBV3-1 (or the pseudogene TRBV3-2) to TRBJ1-1; tentative D call: TRBD1 (5 bases). CDR3 size: 15 residues. The V and J ends lost 5 bases and 4 bases respectively, with 17 bases between them. CDR1 is LGHDT and CDR2 is YNNKEL in the germline V gene (reference sequence). CDR3 loop: CASSSPRLGLTEAFF. CDR3 DNA sequence: TGTGCCAGCAGCTCTCCCCGGCTGGGGCTCACTGAAGCTTTCTTT.

This chain uses TRBV6-6 with TRBJ2-1; tentative D call: TRBD2 (5 bases). This CDR3 contains 14 residues. V was shortened by 0 bases and J by 8 bases, with 11 bases between the two germline ends. Per germline, CDR1 MNHNY and CDR2 SVGAGI (reference sequence). The CDR3 DNA sequence: TGTGCCAGCAGTTACTCAGGACTGGCGGATGAGCAGTTCTTC. This encodes CASSYSGLADEQFF.

The chain links TRBV4-2 to TRBJ2-7; D is uncertain. Trimming shortened V by 3 bases and J by 1 base, and 10 bases separated the two germline ends. The CDR3 runs 14 residues. The germline V gene has CDR1 LGHNA and CDR2 YNFKEQ. The DNA of the CDR3 is TGTGCCAGCAGCCAGAGCGAGGTGTCCTACGAGCAGTACTTC. This translates into CASSQSEVSYEQYF.